The TCR beta chain under discussion was sequenced for a study of early T cells in non-severe SARS-CoV-2 infection. General study findings and limits: Matching with VDJdb favored anti-spike CD8 responses (missing private and CD4 specificities).

TCRdb reprocessed the 5' RACE reads via MiXCR and lists one record per CDR3 protein. The data show more than 65,000 distinct CDR3 sequences, around 13% seen once. The CDR3 spans 14 residues. Germline lookup yields CDR1 SGHRS and CDR2 YFSETQ. Trimming pared 4 bases from V and 0 bases from J, leaving 10 bases between. This clonotype was seen a handful of times. Its matching antigen is unknown. The source of this sequence is an adult who was a healthcare worker with PCR-confirmed SARS-CoV-2 infection or an uninfected control (not recorded which). This sample comprised whole blood, obtained at baseline. The chain carries TRBV5-1 and TRBJ1-1, with D hard to call. CDR3 protein: CASSNTRLNTEAFF. The DNA for the CDR3 is TGCGCCAGCAGCAACACAAGGTTGAACACTGAAGCTTTCTTT.